Sequencing of this T cell receptor beta chain was carried out in a study of Ad26.COV2.S vaccination and SARS-CoV-2 variants. General study findings and limits: Total T cell responses may have been underestimated by the TCR breadth and depth analyses.

As concerns this clone: Its antigen is unknown.

The treatment here: some 20 received Ad26.COV2.S at low or high dose, single or two shots; about 5 received placebo; per-sample allocation not given. Specimens were obtained on day 63 following the first vaccine or placebo injection. Whoever gave the sample was an adult aged 18-55 years in Boston. Produced via immunoSEQ multiplex PCR; TCRdb's table is partial and in-frame only. The sample consists of roughly 330,000 clones, roughly 90% of them appearing once. This receptor was obtained from a person aged 18-60 years who received the Ad26.COV2.S COVID-19 vaccine or a placebo. Sequencing was performed on peripheral blood, taken in a trial of Ad26.COV2.S vaccine versus placebo.

As DNA, the CDR3 is TGCGCCAGCAGCTTGGGCACTACGACCGGGGAGCTGTTTTTT. Translation: CASSLGTTTGELFF. The genes are TRBV5-1 and TRBJ2-2; D is unclear. CDR1 and CDR2 from the germline V gene are SGHRS and YFSETQ. The CDR3 runs to 14 residues. Trimming removed 0 bases from V and 5 bases from J, with 8 bases in between.